One sample yielded the 4 T cell receptor beta chains listed below, sequenced in a study of blood T cell repertoires in COVID-19. Profiling relied on immunoSEQ multiplex PCR, and the TCRdb table lists in-frame clones only, not all of them. The data contain approximately 300,000 clones, about 83% of them seen just once; the ten biggest clones take up 1.5% to 2%. The specimen sequenced was peripheral blood. The receptor set was obtained from a woman aged 50 to 65 with acute or convalescent COVID-19.

This rearrangement joins TRBV7-2 to TRBJ2-3; the D is unclear. The V gene lost 5 bases and the J gene lost 1 base, with 10 bases spanning the gap. The CDR3 extends over 14 amino acids. Germline values: CDR1 SGHTA, CDR2 FQGNSA. CDR3 sequence reads: CASSPSQGTDTQYF. Here the CDR3 DNA reads TGTGCCAGCAGCCCGTCGCAGGGCACAGATACGCAGTATTTT.

This rearrangement joins TRBV15 to TRBJ1-6, with D hard to call. Germline V CDR1 and CDR2: LNHNV, YYDKDF (reference sequence). The CDR3 sequence is 12 residues long. Trimming pared 4 bases from V and 6 bases from J, leaving 4 bases between. The CDR3 sequence: CATSIVNSPLHF. The CDR3 nucleotides read TGTGCCACCAGCATAGTTAATTCACCCCTCCACTTT.

This chain connects TRBV27 to TRBJ2-1; 7 bases line up with TRBD2. V lost 5 bases, J lost 1 base, and 11 bases stayed unmatched. The CDR3 is made up of 17 amino acids. Per germline, CDR1 MNHEY and CDR2 SMNVEV (reference sequence). CDR3 coding DNA: TGTGCCAGCAGTCAAACCCTAGCGGAGCTTTCCTACAATGAGCAGTTCTTC. Translated: CASSQTLAELSYNEQFF.

V gene TRBV21-1 combines with J gene TRBJ2-5; the table's D call, TRBD1, has no DNA check behind it. TRBV21-1 is designated a pseudogene. The CDR3 runs to 18 residues. CDR3 sequence reads: CASSKSYLRAGLGKTQYF. The CDR3 coding sequence is TGTGCCAGCAGCAAATCTTACCTTCGAGCAGGGCTTGGAAAGACCCAGTACTTC.